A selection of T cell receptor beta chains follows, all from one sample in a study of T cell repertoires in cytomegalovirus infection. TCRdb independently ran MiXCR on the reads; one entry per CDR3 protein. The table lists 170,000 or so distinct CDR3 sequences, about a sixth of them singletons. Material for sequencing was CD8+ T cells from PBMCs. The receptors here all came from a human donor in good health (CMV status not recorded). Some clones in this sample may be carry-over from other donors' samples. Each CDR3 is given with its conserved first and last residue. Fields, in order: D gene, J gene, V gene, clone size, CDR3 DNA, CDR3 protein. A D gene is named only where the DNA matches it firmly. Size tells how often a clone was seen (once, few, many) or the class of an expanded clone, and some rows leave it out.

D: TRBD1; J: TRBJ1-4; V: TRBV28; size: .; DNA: TGTGCCAGCAGTCCTGGACAGGTTACTAATGAAAAACTGTTTTTT; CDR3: CASSPGQVTNEKLFF
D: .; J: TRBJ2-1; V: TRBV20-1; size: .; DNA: TGCAGTGCTCGCCTCGATGACGCGAACTCCTACAATGAGCAGTTCTTC; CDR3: CSARLDDANSYNEQFF
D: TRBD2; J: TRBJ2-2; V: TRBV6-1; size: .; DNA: TGTGCCAGCAAGCAACTAGCGGAGAACACCGGGGAGCTGTTTTTT; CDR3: CASKQLAENTGELFF
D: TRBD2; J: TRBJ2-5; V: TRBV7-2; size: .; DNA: TGTGCCAGCAGCTTAGAGGCATGGGGAGGGCTTGTAGAGACCCAGTACTTC; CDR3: CASSLEAWGGLVETQYF
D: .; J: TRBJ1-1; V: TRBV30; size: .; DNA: TGTGCCTGGAGTTTAGGGGTTGGAACTGAAGCTTTCTTT; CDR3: CAWSLGVGTEAFF
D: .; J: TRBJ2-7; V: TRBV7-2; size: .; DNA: TGTGCCAGCAGCTTACGGGTAGAGGCCTACGAGCAGTACTTC; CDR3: CASSLRVEAYEQYF
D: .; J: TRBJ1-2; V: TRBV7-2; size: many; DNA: TGTGCCAGCAGCTTACTAGGGTTCGACAACTATGGCTACACCTTC; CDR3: CASSLLGFDNYGYTF
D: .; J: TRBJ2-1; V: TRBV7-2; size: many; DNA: TGTGCCAGCAGCTTAAATCATCGGTTGGGCTCCTACAATGAGCAGTTCTTC; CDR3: CASSLNHRLGSYNEQFF
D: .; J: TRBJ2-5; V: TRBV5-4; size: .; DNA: TGTGCCAGCAGCTTGTCTGGTTCGGAGACCCAGTACTTC; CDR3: CASSLSGSETQYF
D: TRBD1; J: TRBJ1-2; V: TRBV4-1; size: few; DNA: TGCGCCAGCAGCGGGGCAGGGGGAAACCCAAGGGATGGCTACACCTTC; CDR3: CASSGAGGNPRDGYTF
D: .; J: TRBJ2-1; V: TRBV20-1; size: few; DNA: TGCAGTGCTAGCCCAACCCGGGGGGCCAAAGGGATGGAGCAGTTCTTC; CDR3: CSASPTRGAKGMEQFF
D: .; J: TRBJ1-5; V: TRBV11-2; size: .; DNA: TGTGCCAGCAGCTTAGGTGAACAGGGAAGGCAGCCCCAGCATTTT; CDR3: CASSLGEQGRQPQHF
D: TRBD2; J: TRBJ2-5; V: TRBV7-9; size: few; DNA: TGTGCCAGCAGCTTACCCCTAGCGGGGGGGCCAGAGACCCAGTACTTC; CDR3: CASSLPLAGGPETQYF
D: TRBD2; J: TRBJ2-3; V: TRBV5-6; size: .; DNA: TGTGCCAGCAGCGAGACTAGCGGGGGGCCCACAGATACGCAGTATTTT; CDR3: CASSETSGGPTDTQYF
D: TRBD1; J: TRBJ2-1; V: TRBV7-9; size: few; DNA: TGTGCCAGCAGCTTAGGACAGGGGGCCAGCAATGAGCAGTTCTTC; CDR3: CASSLGQGASNEQFF
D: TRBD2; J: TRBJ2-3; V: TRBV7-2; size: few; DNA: TGTGCCAGCAGCTCGGGACTAGCGAACTGGCCTAGCACAGATACGCAGTATTTT; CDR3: CASSSGLANWPSTDTQYF
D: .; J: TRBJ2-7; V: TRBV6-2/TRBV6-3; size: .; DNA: TGTGCCAGCAGTTACCCCGAAGGCTCCTACGAGCAGTACTTC; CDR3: CASSYPEGSYEQYF
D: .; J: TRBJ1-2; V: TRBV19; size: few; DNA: TGTGCCAGCTCCAGCTCCAGGGACGGACCTAACTATGGCTACACCTTC; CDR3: CASSSSRDGPNYGYTF
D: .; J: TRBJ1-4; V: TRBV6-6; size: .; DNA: TGTGCCAGCAGTTACTGGATTGGGGCGGGAACTGCAACTAATGAAAAACTGTTTTTT; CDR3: CASSYWIGAGTATNEKLFF
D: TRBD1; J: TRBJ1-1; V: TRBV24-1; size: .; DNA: TGTGCCACCAGTGACGATAGGGGGCTAAACACTGAAGCTTTCTTT; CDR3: CATSDDRGLNTEAFF
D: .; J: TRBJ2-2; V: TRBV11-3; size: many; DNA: TGTGCCAGCAGCTTAGGGGCCGGGGAGCTGTTTTTT; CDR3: CASSLGAGELFF
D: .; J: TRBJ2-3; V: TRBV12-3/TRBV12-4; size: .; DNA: TGTGCCAGCAGTCAGGGCGGCACAGATACGCAGTATTTT; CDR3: CASSQGGTDTQYF
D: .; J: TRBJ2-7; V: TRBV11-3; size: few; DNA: TGTGCCAGCAGCTTAGGGCAGGGATCTTTGCGCGAGCAGTACTTC; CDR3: CASSLGQGSLREQYF
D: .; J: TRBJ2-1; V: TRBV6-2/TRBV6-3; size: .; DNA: TGTGCCAGCAGTCCTCAAGGGCCTGGGCAGTTCTTC; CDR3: CASSPQGPGQFF
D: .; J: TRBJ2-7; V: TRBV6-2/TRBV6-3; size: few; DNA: TGTGCCAGCAGCGGGCGGGACTCTGGCCACGAGCAGTACTTC; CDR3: CASSGRDSGHEQYF
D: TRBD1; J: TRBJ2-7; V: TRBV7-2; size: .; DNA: TGTGCCAGCAGCTTGGGACAGGCTACCTACGAGCAGTACTTC; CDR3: CASSLGQATYEQYF
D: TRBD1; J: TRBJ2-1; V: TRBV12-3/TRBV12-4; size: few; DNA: TGTGCCAGCAGCCCGGACAGGGGATCCCCCAATGAGCAGTTCTTC; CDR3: CASSPDRGSPNEQFF
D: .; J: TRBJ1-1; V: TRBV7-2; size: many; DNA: TGTGCCAGCAGCCCAGAGGCGGCCAGTTGGGACACTGAAGCTTTCTTT; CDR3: CASSPEAASWDTEAFF
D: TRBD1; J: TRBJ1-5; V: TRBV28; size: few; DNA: TGTGCCAGCAGACTCGGGACAGGGGTGTCTCAGCCCCAGCATTTT; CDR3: CASRLGTGVSQPQHF
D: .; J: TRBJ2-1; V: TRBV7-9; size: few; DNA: TGTGCCAGCAGATCCGCTCCGAATGAGCAGTTCTTC; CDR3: CASRSAPNEQFF
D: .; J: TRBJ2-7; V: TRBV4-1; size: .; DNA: TGCGCCAGCAGCCAAACGGGACCGGAAGGAGAGCAGTACTTC; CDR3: CASSQTGPEGEQYF
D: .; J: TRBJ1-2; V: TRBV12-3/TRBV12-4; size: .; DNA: TGTGCCAGCAGTTTGGAACTCCAGAGCTGGGGCTACACCTTC; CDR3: CASSLELQSWGYTF
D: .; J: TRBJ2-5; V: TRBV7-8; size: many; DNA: TGTGCCAGCAGCTTAGAGGTAGAAGGAGAGACCCAGTACTTC; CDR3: CASSLEVEGETQYF
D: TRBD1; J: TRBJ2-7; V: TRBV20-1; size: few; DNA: TGCAGTGCAGAGGAACAGGGGCCCTACGAGCAGTACTTC; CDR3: CSAEEQGPYEQYF
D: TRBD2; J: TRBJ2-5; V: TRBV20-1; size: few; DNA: TGCAGTGCTAGAGCGTGGACTAGCGGGGGGACGAGGGTAGAGACCCAGTACTTC; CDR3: CSARAWTSGGTRVETQYF
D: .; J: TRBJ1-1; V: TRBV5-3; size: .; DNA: TGTGCCAGCAGCTTGAATCCCGGCCATGGGGACACTGAAGCTTTCTTT; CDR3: CASSLNPGHGDTEAFF
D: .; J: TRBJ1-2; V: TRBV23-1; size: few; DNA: TGCGCCAGCAGTCAGCCGGGCCCCTATGGCTACAGCACCTTC; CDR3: CASSQPGPYGYSTF
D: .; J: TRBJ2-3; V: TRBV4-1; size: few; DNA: TGCGCCAGCAGCCGAATGAGGCCAGATACGCAGTATTTT; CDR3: CASSRMRPDTQYF
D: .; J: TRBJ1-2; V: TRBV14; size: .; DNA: TGTGCCAGCAGCCAAGCCGGCAGGGGTGGCTATGGCTACACCTTC; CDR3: CASSQAGRGGYGYTF
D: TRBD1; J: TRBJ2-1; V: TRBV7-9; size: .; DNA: TGTGCCAGCAGCACCGACAGGGGTTTCTACAATGAGCAGTTCTTC; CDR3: CASSTDRGFYNEQFF
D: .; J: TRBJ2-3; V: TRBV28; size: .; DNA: TGTGCCAGCAGTCCGGCCAGCCTCCGCTACACAGATACGCAGTATTTT; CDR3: CASSPASLRYTDTQYF